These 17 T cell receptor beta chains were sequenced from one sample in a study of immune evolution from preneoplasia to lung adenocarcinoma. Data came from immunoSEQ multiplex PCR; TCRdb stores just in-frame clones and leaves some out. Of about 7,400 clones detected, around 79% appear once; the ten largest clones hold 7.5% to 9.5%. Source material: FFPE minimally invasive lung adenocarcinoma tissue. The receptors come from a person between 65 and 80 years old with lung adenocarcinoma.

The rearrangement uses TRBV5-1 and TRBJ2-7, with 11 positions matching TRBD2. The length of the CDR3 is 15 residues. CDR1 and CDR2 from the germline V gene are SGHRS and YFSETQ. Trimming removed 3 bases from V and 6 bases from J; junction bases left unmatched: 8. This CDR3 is CASSSSGTSGTEQYF. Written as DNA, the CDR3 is TGCGCCAGCAGCTCCTCCGGGACTAGCGGCACCGAGCAGTACTTC.

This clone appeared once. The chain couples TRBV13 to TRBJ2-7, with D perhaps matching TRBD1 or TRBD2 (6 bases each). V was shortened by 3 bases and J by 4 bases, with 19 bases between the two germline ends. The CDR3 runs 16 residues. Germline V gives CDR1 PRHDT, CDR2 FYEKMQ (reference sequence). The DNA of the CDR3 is TGTGCCAGCAGCTTTAGGGGGGCAGGGAAGGGATACGAGCAGTACTTC. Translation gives CASSFRGAGKGYEQYF.

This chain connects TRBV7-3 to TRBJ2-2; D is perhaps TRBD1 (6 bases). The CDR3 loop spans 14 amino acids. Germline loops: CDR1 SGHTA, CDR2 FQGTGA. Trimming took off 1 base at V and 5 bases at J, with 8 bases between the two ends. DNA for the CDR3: TGTGCCAGCAGCTTAATGGGGACAACCGGGGAGCTGTTTTTT. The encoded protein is CASSLMGTTGELFF.

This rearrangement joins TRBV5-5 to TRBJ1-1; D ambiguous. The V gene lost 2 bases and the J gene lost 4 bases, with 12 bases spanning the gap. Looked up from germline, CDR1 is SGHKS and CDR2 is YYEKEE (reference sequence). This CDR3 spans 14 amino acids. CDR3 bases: TGTGCCAGCAGCTTAGCGGCGGGATTCACTGAAGCTTTCTTT. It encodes CASSLAAGFTEAFF. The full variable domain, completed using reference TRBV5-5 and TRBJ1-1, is DAGVTQSPTHLIKTRGQQVTLRCSPISGHKSVSWYQQVLGQGPQFIFQYYEKEERGRGNFPDRFSARQFPNYSSELNVNALLLGDSALYLCASSLAAGFTEAFFGQGTRLTVV.

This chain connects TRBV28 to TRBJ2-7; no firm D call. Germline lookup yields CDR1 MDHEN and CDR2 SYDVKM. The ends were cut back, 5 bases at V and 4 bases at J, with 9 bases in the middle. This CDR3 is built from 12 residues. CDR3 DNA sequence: TGTGCCAGCAGTCTCACCAGTTACGAGCAGTACTTC. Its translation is CASSLTSYEQYF. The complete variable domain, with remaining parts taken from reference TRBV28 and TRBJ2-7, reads DVKVTQSSRYLVKRTGEKVFLECVQDMDHENMFWYRQDPGLGLRLIYFSYDVKMKEKGDIPEGYSVSREKKERFSLILESASTNQTSMYLCASSLTSYEQYFGPGTRLTVT.

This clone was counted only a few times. CDR3 sequence (DNA): TGCAGCGTTGGACAGGGGGGAGATACGCAGTATTTT. Translating gives CSVGQGGDTQYF. The chain uses TRBV29-1 and TRBJ2-3; 9 bases line up with TRBD1. V shed 4 bases and J 5 bases; nucleotides not matched to a gene: 1. The CDR3 totals 12 residues. Germline V CDR1 and CDR2: SQVTM, ANQGSEA.

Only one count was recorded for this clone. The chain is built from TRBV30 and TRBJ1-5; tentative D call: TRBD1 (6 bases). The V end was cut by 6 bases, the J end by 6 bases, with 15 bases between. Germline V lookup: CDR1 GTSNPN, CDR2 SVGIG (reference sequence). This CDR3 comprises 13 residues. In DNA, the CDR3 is TGTGCCTGTAACCAGGGGAGGGCTCAGCCCCAGCATTTT. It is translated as CACNQGRAQPQHF.

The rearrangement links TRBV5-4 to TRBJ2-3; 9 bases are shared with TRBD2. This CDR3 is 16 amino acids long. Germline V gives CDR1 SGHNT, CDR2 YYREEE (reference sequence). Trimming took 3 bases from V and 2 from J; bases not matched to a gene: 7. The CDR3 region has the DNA TGTGCCAGCAGCTCTCGGGCTAGCGGGGTCACAGATACGCAGTATTTT. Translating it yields CASSSRASGVTDTQYF.

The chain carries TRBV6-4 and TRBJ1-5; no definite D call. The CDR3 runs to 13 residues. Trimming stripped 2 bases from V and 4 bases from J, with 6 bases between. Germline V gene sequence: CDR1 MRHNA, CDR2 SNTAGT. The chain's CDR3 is CASSDGLNQPQHF. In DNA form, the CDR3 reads TGTGCCAGCAGTGACGGGTTGAATCAGCCCCAGCATTTT.

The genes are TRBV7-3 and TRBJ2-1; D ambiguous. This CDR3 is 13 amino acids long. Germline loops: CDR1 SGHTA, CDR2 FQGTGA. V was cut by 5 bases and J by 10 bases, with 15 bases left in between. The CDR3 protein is CASSRRRSEEQFF. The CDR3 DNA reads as TGTGCCAGCAGCCGGCGCCGGAGTGAGGAGCAGTTCTTC.

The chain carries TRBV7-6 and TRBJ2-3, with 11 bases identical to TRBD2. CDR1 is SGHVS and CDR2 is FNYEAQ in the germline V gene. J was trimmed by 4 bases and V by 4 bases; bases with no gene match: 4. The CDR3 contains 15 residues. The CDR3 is CASSSLAGGADTQYF. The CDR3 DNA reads TGTGCCAGCAGCTCATTAGCGGGAGGGGCAGATACGCAGTATTTT.

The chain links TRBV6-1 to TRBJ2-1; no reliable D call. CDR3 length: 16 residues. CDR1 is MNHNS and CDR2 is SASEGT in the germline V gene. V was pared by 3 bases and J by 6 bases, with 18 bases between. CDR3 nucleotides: TGTGCCAGCAGTGACGTCCCACCCCGGTGGGGCAATGAGCAGTTCTTC. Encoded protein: CASSDVPPRWGNEQFF.

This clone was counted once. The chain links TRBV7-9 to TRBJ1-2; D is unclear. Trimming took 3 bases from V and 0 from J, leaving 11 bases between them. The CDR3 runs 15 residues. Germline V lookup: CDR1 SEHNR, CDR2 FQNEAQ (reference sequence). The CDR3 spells CASSFPRETNYGYTF. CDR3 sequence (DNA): TGTGCCAGCAGCTTCCCTCGAGAGACTAACTATGGCTACACCTTC.

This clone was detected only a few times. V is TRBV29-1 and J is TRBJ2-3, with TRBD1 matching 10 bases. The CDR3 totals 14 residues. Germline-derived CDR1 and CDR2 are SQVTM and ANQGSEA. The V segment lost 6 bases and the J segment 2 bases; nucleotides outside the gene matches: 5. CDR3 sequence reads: CSVLGQGITDTQYF. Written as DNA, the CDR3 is TGCAGCGTCTTGGGACAGGGGATCACAGATACGCAGTATTTT.

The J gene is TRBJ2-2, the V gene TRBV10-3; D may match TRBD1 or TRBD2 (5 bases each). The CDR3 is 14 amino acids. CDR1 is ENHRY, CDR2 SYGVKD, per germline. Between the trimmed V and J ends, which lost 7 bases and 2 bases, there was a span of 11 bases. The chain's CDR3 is CAINWDRNTGELFF. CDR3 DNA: TGTGCCATCAATTGGGACCGAAACACCGGGGAGCTGTTTTTT.

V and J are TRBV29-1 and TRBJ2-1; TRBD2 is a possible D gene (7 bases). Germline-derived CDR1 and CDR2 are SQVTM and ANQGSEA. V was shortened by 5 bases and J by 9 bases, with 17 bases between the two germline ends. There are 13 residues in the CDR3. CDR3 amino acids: CSVSWGGVGEQFF. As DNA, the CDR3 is TGCAGCGTTTCGTGGGGGGGCGTCGGTGAGCAGTTCTTC.

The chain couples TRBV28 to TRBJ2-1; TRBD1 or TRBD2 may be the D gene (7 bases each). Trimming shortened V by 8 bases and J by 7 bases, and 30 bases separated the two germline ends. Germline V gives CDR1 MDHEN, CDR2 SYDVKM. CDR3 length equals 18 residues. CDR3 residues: CASLRNRGGGRERNEQFF. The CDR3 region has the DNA TGTGCCAGCCTCAGGAACAGGGGTGGAGGGCGGGAGAGGAATGAGCAGTTCTTC.